A selection of T cell receptor beta chains follows, all from one sample in a study of shared clonotypes between healthy human individuals. Sequencing was performed with immunoSEQ multiplex PCR; in TCRdb, only in-frame clones are kept and a portion is missing. This sample has roughly 1.4 million clones, with around 98.5% found just once. Specimen: naive CD4+ T cells sorted from blood. These receptors originate from a man aged 25 to 40 in good health. Each CDR3 is given with its conserved first and last residue. A D gene is named only where the DNA matches it firmly. Expanded clones get a size class; other rows say once, few or many, or leave the size out.

cdr3_nt,cdr3_aa,j_call,v_call,clone_size,d_call
TGTGCCATCAGTAAACAACACATGAACACTGAAGCTTTCTTT,CAISKQHMNTEAFF,TRBJ1-1,TRBV10-3,-,-
TGTGCCAGCAGCATAGGAAGGGGGCAAGAGACCCAGTACTTC,CASSIGRGQETQYF,TRBJ2-5,TRBV27,-,-
TGTGCCAGCAGTTTGAGCAGGACCTACGAGCAGTACTTC,CASSLSRTYEQYF,TRBJ2-7,TRBV28,-,-
TGTGCCAGCAGCCGGGGACATACCTACGAGCAGTACTTC,CASSRGHTYEQYF,TRBJ2-7,TRBV7-2,once,-
TGTGCCAGCAGTTTTCGCGGGCTGAGGGGCTACACCTTC,CASSFRGLRGYTF,TRBJ1-2,TRBV27,-,-
TGTGCCAGCAGCGTAGCTAACCAGTACAATGAGCAGTTCTTC,CASSVANQYNEQFF,TRBJ2-1,TRBV9,-,-
TGTGCCAGCAGTTACTGGAGGGGCGCGGGGACTGAAGCTTTCTTT,CASSYWRGAGTEAFF,TRBJ1-1,TRBV6-5,once,-
TGTGCCAGCGAACGGACAGGCGCAGATACGCAGTATTTT,CASERTGADTQYF,TRBJ2-3,TRBV9,once,TRBD1
TGTGCCATCAGTCCTGGTGGCAGTGGCACAGATACGCAGTATTTT,CAISPGGSGTDTQYF,TRBJ2-3,TRBV10-3,-,-
TGTGCCAGCAGTATTCGACAGGGGGCAGGAGAGCAGTACTTC,CASSIRQGAGEQYF,TRBJ2-7,TRBV2,-,TRBD1
TGCGCCAGCAGCTTGGGTCCAGGCTTAGATGAGCAGTTCTTC,CASSLGPGLDEQFF,TRBJ2-1,TRBV5-1,-,-
TGTGCCAGCAGCTTGGGAGTTAGTAGGGAGACCCAGTACTTC,CASSLGVSRETQYF,TRBJ2-5,TRBV5-6,-,-